This TCR beta chain came from a study of chemoradiotherapy in HPV16-positive cancers. This table comes from immunoSEQ multiplex PCR, and its TCRdb copy is limited to in-frame clones, with some not included. The table includes about 5,000 clones, approximately 95% detected once. Samples were taken several times over chemoradiotherapy. The sample here was tumor tissue, taken from a patient who underwent chemoradiotherapy. This TCR came from a human donor with HPV-associated anogenital cancer.

CDR3 coding DNA: TGTGCCAGCAGCCGACGGGGATCCCAAGATACGCAGTATTTT. Its protein is CASSRRGSQDTQYF. The chain joins TRBV28 to TRBJ2-3, with TRBD2 as a possible D gene (5 bases). Germline V CDR1 and CDR2: MDHEN, SYDVKM. With 6 bases removed from V and 5 bases from J, the gap between germline ends came to 15 bases. This CDR3 is built from 14 residues.